One sample yielded the 6 T cell receptor beta chains listed below, sequenced in a study of T cell changes during pregnancy in multiple sclerosis. Sequencing was performed with immunoSEQ multiplex PCR; in TCRdb, only in-frame clones are kept and a portion is missing. The top ten clones hold 0.8% to 1% of a sample with tens of thousands of clones, 80% to 95% of them seen once. The sample was peripheral blood, taken in the first trimester of pregnancy. The receptors come from a female donor with multiple sclerosis, enrolled in a pregnancy study.

The chain links TRBV19 to TRBJ1-1, with TRBD1 identical over 9 bases. V lost 5 bases and J lost 6; bases outside the gene matches: 10. From germline, CDR1 is LNHDA and CDR2 SQIVND (reference sequence). The CDR3 loop spans 15 amino acids. This CDR3 reads CASSPGTGGGPEAFF. The CDR3 bases are TGTGCCAGTAGTCCCGGCACAGGGGGCGGCCCTGAAGCTTTCTTT.

V gene TRBV19 combines with J gene TRBJ2-7; weak D call: TRBD2 (6 bases). V dropped 3 bases and J dropped 4 bases, with 10 bases sitting between them. Germline lookup yields CDR1 LNHDA and CDR2 SQIVND (reference sequence). The CDR3 length is 13 residues. CDR3 coding DNA: TGTGCCAGTAGTATGGGGACTGTATACGAGCAGTACTTC. It translates to CASSMGTVYEQYF.

The chain employs TRBV15 and TRBJ1-5; 8 nucleotides match TRBD1. The trim removed 0 bases at V and 11 bases at J, leaving 9 bases unmatched. This CDR3 spans 15 amino acids. Germline V gives CDR1 LNHNV, CDR2 YYDKDF (reference sequence). CDR3 amino acids: CATSRDTTGVAAQHF. Written as DNA, the CDR3 is TGTGCCACCAGCAGAGATACGACAGGGGTTGCGGCCCAGCATTTT.

V and J are TRBV30 and TRBJ2-5, with TRBD1 matching over 7 bases. The V and J ends lost 5 bases and 2 bases, in that order; junction bases with no gene match: 5. Germline-derived CDR1 and CDR2 are GTSNPN and SVGIG (reference sequence). This CDR3 contains 13 residues. Written as DNA, the CDR3 is TGTGCCTGGTACCCGGGACAGCAAGAGACCCAGTACTTC. Amino acid sequence: CAWYPGQQETQYF.

The V gene is TRBV19, the J gene TRBJ1-2; 7 positions match TRBD1. The germline CDR1 and CDR2 sequences are LNHDA and SQIVND (reference sequence). V shed 3 bases and J 4 bases; nucleotides not matched to a gene: 5. This CDR3 contains 14 residues. The CDR3 nucleotides are TGTGCCAGTAGTATTCAGACAGGGCCCTATGGCTACACCTTC. This translates into CASSIQTGPYGYTF.

The CDR3 sequence: CASSSRDRVFGYTF. DNA of the CDR3: TGTGCCAGCAGCTCCAGAGACAGGGTTTTTGGCTACACCTTC. The chain carries TRBV11-3 and TRBJ1-2, with TRBD1 matching over 7 bases. The CDR3 length is 14 residues. V shed 4 bases and J 7 bases; nucleotides not matched to a gene: 9. Germline values: CDR1 SGHNT, CDR2 YENEEA. The full variable domain, with the rest looked up from reference TRBV11-3 and TRBJ1-2, is EAGVVQSPRYKIIEKKQPVAFWCNPISGHNTLYWYLQNLGQGPELLIRYENEEAVDDSQLPKDRFSAERLKGVDSTLKIQPAELGDSAVYLCASSSRDRVFGYTFGSGTRLTVV.